The sequence of this T cell receptor beta chain was determined in a study of T cells in Graves' hyperthyroidism and ophthalmopathy. Overall study findings and caveats: Before onset, by a median of 6.5 months, the model predicted ophthalmopathy. Most thyroid clonotypes with frequency above 0.001 were detected in blood.

As for this clonotype: The antigen remains unidentified.

Newly diagnosed hyperthyroidism patients aged 18 to 65 years had disease lasting under 2 months. Lactation, pregnancy, other autoimmune disease or uncontrolled infection excluded patients. There were TCR beta CDR3 regions amplified from RNA transcripts. First-round RT-PCR with HTBI primers amplified the TCR CDR3 region. TCRdb itself ran the multiplex PCR reads through MiXCR, one entry per CDR3 protein. The table shows over 500,000 distinct CDR3 sequences, with around 15% occurring only once. The CDR3 runs to 13 residues. Germline lookup yields CDR1 MNHEY and CDR2 SVGEGT. The trim removed 8 bases at V and 6 bases at J, leaving 8 bases unmatched.

The TCR originated in a woman aged 40 to 49 with Graves' hyperthyroidism. Input material: blood. The chain uses TRBV6-2 or TRBV6-3 and TRBJ2-3; 7 nucleotides align to TRBD2. The CDR3 bases are TGTGCCAGCCGAGCGGGATCGAGGGATACGCAGTATTTT. Encoded protein: CASRAGSRDTQYF.